Listed here are 10 T cell receptor beta chains from one sample, sequenced in a study of CXCR3-negative and CXCR3-positive naive CD8 T cells. Through 5' RACE with UMI labels, the TRB cDNA libraries were prepared. From its re-call of the 5' RACE reads, TCRdb lists each CDR3 protein once, without DNA. This sample's table reports about 57,000 distinct CDR3 sequences. Specimen: memory CD8+ T cells from blood. All receptors derive from a human donor in good health. Some clones in this sample may be carry-over from other donors' samples.

J is TRBJ1-3 and V is TRBV7-2. CDR3 size: 17 residues. Germline CDR1 and CDR2: SGHTA and FQGNSA. The CDR3 protein is CASSLSFPGASGNTIYF.

The V call is TRBV5-1, the J call TRBJ2-7; TCRdb indicates TRBD1, and absent DNA this call remains unverified. This CDR3 has 14 amino acids. CDR1 SGHRS and CDR2 YFSETQ come from the germline V gene. The CDR3 sequence: CASSPGGIPGEQYF.

The chain carries TRBV2 and TRBJ2-1. CDR1 SNHLY and CDR2 FYNNEI come from the germline V gene. The CDR3 runs to 14 residues. CDR3 residues: CARPRETTYNEQFF. The full variable domain, its missing parts supplied by reference TRBV2 and TRBJ2-1, is EPEVTQTPSHQVTQMGQEVILRCVPISNHLYFYWYRQILGQKVEFLVSFYNNEISEKSEIFDDQFSVERPDGSNFTLKIRSTKLEDSAMYFCARPRETTYNEQFFGPGTRLTVL.

The rearrangement links TRBV12-3 or TRBV12-4 to TRBJ2-7. The CDR3 loop spans 14 amino acids. The chain's CDR3 is CASSLGGIPYEQYF.

The CDR3 sequence is CASSGKPGQYSYEQYF. This chain joins TRBV7-9 and TRBJ2-7; TCRdb returns TRBD1, unconfirmable since there is no DNA. Germline values: CDR1 SEHNR, CDR2 FQNEAQ (reference sequence). The length of the CDR3 is 16 residues.

The J gene is TRBJ2-3, the V gene TRBV20-1; the D call from TCRdb, TRBD2, cannot be confirmed without DNA. The germline V gene encodes CDR1 DFQATT and CDR2 SNEGSKA (reference sequence). CDR3 size: 16 residues. CDR3 sequence reads: CSASAGTSGGTDTQYF.

The chain recombines TRBV6-2 or TRBV6-3 with TRBJ2-2; the D call of TRBD1 rests on TCRdb alone, since no DNA is present to check it. The CDR3 loop spans 16 amino acids. Germline CDR1 and CDR2: MNHEY and SVGEGT. CDR3 region: CASSHPRTGRDGELFF.

This sequence joins TRBV2 and TRBJ2-1; the TCRdb call, TRBD1, lacks DNA for checking. This CDR3 is built from 15 residues. Germline CDR1 SNHLY, CDR2 FYNNEI. The chain's CDR3 is CASSEGLGPSNEQFF.

The rearrangement uses TRBV29-1 and TRBJ2-1. This CDR3 comprises 12 residues. Germline values: CDR1 SQVTM, CDR2 ANQGSEA. This chain's CDR3 is CSQATLLGEQFF.

This chain connects TRBV9 to TRBJ2-7; the D gene TCRdb calls, TRBD2, cannot be checked with no DNA. CDR3 length equals 12 residues. Germline V gene lookup returns CDR1 SGDLS and CDR2 YYNGEE. This chain's CDR3 is CASSLGGDEQYF.